A single TCR beta chain is shown here with its context. Its antigen remains unknown. From germline, CDR1 is SGDLS and CDR2 YYNGEE. The CDR3 has 15 amino acids. The V gene lost 3 bases and the J gene lost 0 bases, with 10 bases spanning the gap. This sample is part of a study of CD4 T cells in relation to SARS-CoV-2 and coronaviruses. Clones were read by immunoSEQ multiplex PCR, and TCRdb kept only the in-frame ones, dropping some. This repertoire shows fewer than 20,000 clones, under 85% found once; its top ten account for 30%. Before the COVID-19 pandemic, during about 2010-2018, CD4+ T cells were taken from unexposed donors. Isolation of CD4+ T cells took place after approximately eleven days in culture. Unexposed-donor CD4+ T cells were probed with SARS-CoV-2 S/N and four cold-coronavirus spikes, cells permitting.

What was sequenced was CD4+ T cells from PBMCs, cultured in vitro. The sequence came from a human donor in good health. The rearrangement uses TRBV9 and TRBJ2-1, with D perhaps matching TRBD2 (6 bases). The CDR3 coding sequence is TGTGCCAGCAGCGCTAGCGACGGCTCCTACAATGAGCAGTTCTTC. This translates into CASSASDGSYNEQFF.